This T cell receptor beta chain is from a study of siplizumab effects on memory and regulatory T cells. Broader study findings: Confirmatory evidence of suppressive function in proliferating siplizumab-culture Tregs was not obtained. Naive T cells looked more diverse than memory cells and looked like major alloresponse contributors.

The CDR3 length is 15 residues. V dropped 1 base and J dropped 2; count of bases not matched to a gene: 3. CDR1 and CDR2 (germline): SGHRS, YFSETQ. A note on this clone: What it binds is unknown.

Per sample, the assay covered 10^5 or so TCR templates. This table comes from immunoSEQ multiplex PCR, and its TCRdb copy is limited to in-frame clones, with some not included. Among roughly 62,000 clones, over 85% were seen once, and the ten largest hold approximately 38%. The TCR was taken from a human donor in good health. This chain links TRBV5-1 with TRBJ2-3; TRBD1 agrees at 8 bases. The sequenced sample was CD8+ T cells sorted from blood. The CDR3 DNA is TGCGCCAGCAGCTTGAGCAGGGGGCCCACAGATACGCAGTATTTT. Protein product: CASSLSRGPTDTQYF.